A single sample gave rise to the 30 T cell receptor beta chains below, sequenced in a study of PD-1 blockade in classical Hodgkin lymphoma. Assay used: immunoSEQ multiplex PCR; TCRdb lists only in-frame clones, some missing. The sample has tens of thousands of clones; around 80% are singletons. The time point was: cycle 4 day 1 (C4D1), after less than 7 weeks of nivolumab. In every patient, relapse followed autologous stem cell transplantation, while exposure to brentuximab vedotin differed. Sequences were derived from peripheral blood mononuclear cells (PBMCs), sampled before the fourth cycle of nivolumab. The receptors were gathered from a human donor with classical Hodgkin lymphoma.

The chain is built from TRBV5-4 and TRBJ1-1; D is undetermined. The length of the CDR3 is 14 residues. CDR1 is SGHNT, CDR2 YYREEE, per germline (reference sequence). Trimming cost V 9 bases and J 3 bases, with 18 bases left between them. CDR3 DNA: TGTGCCACTGCAGATAGGCGCACGGACACTGAAGCTTTCTTT. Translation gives CATADRRTDTEAFF.

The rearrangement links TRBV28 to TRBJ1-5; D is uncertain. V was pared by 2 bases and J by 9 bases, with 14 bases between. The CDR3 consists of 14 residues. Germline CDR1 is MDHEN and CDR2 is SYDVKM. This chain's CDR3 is CASSLRPGPRPQHF. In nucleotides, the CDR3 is TGTGCCAGCAGTTTACGCCCAGGACCTCGGCCCCAGCATTTT.

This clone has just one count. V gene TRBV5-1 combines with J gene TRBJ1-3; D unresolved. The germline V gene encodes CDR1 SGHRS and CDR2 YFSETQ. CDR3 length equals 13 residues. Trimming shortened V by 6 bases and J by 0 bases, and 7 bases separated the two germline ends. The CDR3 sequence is CASKTTSGNTIYF. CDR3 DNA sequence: TGCGCCAGCAAGACGACCTCTGGAAACACCATATATTTT. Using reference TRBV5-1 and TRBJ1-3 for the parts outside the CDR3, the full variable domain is KAGVTQTPRYLIKTRGQQVTLSCSPISGHRSVSWYQQTPGQGLQFLFEYFSETQRNKGNFPGRFSGRQFSNSRSEMNVSTLELGDSALYLCASKTTSGNTIYFGEGSWLTVV.

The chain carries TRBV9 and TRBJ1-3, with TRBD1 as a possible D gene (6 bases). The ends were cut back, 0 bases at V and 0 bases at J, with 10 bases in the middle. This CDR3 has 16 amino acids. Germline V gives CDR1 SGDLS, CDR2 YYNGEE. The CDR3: CASSVVGHVSGNTIYF. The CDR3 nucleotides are TGTGCCAGCAGCGTAGTGGGACATGTCTCTGGAAACACCATATATTTT. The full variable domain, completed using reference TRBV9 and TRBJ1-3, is DSGVTQTPKHLITATGQRVTLRCSPRSGDLSVYWYQQSLDQGLQFLIQYYNGEERAKGNILERFSAQQFPDLHSELNLSSLELGDSALYFCASSVVGHVSGNTIYFGEGSWLTVV.

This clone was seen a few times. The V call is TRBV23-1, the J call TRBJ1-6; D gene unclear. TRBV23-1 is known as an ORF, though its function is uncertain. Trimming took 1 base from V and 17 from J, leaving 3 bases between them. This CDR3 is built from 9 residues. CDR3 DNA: TGCGCCAGCAGTCAATTGGTCCACTTT. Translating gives CASSQLVHF.

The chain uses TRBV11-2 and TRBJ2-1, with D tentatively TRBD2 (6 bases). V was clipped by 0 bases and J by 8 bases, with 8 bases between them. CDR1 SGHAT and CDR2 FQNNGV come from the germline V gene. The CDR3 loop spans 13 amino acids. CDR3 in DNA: TGTGCCAGCAGCTTAGAACTAGCTGATGAGCAGTTCTTC. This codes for CASSLELADEQFF.

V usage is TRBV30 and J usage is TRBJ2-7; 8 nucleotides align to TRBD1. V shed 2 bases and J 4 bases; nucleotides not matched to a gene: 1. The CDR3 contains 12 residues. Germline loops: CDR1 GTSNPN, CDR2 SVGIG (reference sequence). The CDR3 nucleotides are TGTGCCTGGAGTACAGGGGGGTACGAGCAGTACTTC. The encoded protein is CAWSTGGYEQYF.

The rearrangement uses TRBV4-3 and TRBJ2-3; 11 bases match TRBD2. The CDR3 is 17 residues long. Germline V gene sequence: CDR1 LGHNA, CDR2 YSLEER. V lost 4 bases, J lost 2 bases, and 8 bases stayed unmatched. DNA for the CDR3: TGCGCCAGCAGCCGATTACTAGCGGGAGCCACCACAGATACGCAGTATTTT. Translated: CASSRLLAGATTDTQYF.

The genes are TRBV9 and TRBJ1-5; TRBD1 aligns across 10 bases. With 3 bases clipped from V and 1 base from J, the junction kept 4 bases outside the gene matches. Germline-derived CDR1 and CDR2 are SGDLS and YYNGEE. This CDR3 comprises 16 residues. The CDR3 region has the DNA TGTGCCAGCAGCGAGGGGACAGGGGTAAGCAATCAGCCCCAGCATTTT. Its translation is CASSEGTGVSNQPQHF.

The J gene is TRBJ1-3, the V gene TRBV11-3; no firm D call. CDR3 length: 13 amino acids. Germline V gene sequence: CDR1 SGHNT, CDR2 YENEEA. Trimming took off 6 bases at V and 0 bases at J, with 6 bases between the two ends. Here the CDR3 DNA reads TGTGCCAGCAGTTCGGACTCTGGAAACACCATATATTTT. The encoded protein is CASSSDSGNTIYF.

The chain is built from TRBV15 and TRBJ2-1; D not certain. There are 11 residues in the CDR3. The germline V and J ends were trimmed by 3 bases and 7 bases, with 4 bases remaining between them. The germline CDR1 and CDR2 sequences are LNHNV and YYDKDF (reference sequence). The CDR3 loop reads CATSSINEQFF. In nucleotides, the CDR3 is TGTGCCACCAGCAGTATTAATGAGCAGTTCTTC.

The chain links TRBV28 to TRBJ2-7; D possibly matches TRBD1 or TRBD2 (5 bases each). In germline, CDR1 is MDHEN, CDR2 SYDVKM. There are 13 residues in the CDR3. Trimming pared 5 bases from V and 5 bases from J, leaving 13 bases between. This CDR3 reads CASSLVWGHEQYF. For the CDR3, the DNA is TGTGCCAGCAGTCTAGTGTGGGGACACGAGCAGTACTTC.

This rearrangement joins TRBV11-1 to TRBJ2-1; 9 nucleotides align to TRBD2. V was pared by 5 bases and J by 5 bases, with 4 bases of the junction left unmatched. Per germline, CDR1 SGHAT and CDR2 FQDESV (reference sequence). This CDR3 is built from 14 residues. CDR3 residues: CASSKRGVDNEQFF. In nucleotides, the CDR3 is TGTGCCAGCAGCAAGCGGGGGGTAGACAATGAGCAGTTCTTC.

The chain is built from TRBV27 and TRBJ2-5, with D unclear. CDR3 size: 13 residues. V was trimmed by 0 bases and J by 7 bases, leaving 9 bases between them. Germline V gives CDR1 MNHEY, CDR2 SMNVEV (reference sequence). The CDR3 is CASSLSRLGTQYF. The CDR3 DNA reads TGTGCCAGCAGTTTATCGAGGCTGGGGACCCAGTACTTC.

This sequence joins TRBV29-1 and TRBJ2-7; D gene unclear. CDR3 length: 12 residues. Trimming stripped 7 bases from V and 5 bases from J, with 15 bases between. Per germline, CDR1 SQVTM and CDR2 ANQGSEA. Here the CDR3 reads CSAASQVDEQYF. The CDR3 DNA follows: TGCAGCGCAGCAAGCCAGGTGGACGAGCAGTACTTC.

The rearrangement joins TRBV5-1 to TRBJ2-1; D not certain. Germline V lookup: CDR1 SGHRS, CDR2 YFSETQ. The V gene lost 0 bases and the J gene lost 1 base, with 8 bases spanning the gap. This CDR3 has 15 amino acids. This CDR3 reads CASSLAVGSYNEQFF. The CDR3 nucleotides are TGCGCCAGCAGCTTGGCCGTAGGGTCCTACAATGAGCAGTTCTTC.

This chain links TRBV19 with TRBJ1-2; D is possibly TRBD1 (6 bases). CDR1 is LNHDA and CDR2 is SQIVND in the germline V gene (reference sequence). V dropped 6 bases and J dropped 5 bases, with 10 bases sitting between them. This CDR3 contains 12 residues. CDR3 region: CASRRTAYGYTF. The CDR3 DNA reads TGTGCCAGTAGACGGACAGCATATGGCTACACCTTC.

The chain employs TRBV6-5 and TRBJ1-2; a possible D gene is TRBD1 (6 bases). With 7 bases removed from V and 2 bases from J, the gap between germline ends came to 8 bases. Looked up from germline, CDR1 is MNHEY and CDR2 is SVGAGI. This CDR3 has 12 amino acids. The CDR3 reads CASKGDNYGYTF. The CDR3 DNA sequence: TGTGCCAGCAAGGGGGACAACTATGGCTACACCTTC.

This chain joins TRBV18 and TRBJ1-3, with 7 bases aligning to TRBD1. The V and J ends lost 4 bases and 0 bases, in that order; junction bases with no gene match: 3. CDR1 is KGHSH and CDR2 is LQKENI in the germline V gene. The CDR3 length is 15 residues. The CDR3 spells CASSRTGPSGNTIYF. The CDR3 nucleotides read TGTGCCAGCTCACGGACAGGCCCCTCTGGAAACACCATATATTTT. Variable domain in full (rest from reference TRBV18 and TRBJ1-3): NAGVMQNPRHLVRRRGQEARLRCSPMKGHSHVYWYRQLPEEGLKFMVYLQKENIIDESGMPKERFSAEFPKEGPSILRIQQVVRGDSAAYFCASSRTGPSGNTIYFGEGSWLTVV.

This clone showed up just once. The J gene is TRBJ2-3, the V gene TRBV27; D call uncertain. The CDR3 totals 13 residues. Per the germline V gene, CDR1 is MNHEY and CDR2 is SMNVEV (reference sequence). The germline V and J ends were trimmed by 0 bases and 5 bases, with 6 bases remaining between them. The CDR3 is CASSLSGRDTQYF. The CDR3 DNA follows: TGTGCCAGCAGTTTATCTGGGCGAGATACGCAGTATTTT.

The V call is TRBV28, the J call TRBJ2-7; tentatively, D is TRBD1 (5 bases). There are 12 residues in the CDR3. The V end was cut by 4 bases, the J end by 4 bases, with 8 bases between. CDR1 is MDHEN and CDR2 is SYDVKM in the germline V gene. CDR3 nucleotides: TGTGCCAGCAGTTCCAGGGTTTACGAGCAGTACTTC. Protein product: CASSSRVYEQYF.

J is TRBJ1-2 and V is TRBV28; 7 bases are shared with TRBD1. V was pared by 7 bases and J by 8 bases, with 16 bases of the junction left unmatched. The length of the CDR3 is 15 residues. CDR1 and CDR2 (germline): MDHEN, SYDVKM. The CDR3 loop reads CASTPPRQGSEGYTF. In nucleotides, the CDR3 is TGTGCCAGCACCCCACCCCGACAGGGATCGGAGGGCTACACCTTC.

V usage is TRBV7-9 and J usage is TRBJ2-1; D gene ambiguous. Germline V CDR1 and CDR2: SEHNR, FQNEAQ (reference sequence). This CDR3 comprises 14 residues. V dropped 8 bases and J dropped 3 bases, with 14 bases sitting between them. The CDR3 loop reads CASGPSTYYNEQFF. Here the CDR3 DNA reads TGTGCCAGCGGCCCAAGTACGTACTACAATGAGCAGTTCTTC.

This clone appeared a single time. CDR3 bases: TGTGCCAGCAGTCCCCGAGGGCCCTACGAGCAGTACTTC. It translates to CASSPRGPYEQYF. The rearrangement joins TRBV28 to TRBJ2-5; D perhaps matches TRBD2 (5 bases). The end of the DNA is better explained by TRBJ2-7, so the J call may be wrong. CDR3 length: 13 residues. Germline CDR1 reads MDHEN; CDR2 reads SYDVKM.

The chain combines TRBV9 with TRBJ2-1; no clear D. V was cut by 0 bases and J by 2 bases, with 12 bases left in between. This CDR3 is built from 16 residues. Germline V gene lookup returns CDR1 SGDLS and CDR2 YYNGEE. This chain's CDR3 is CASSVDGSSPYNEQFF. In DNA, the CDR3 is TGTGCCAGCAGCGTAGACGGTAGTAGCCCCTACAATGAGCAGTTCTTC.

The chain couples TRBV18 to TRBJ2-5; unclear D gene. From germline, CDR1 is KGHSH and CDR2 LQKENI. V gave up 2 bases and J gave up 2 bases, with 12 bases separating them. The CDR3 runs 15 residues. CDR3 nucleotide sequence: TGTGCCAGCTCACCAGCGGATCCAGGTCAAGAGACCCAGTACTTC. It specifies CASSPADPGQETQYF.

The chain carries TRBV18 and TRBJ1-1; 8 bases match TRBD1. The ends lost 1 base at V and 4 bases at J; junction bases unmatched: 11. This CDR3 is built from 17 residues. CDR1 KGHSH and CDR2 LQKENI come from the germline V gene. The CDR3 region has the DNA TGTGCCAGCTCACCACATACCAGGGGGCAATGGGGCACTGAAGCTTTCTTT. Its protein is CASSPHTRGQWGTEAFF.

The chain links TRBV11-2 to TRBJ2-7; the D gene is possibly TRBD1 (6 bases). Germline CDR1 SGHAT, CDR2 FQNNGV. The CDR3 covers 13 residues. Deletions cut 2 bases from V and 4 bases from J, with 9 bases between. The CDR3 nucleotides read TGTGCCAGCAGCTTAACAGGGAGATACGAGCAGTACTTC. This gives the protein CASSLTGRYEQYF.

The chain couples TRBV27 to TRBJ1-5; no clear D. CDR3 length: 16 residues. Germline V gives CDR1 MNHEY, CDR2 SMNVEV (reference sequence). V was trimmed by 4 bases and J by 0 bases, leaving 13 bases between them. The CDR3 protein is CASSSRSALSNQPQHF. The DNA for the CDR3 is TGTGCCAGCAGTTCTAGAAGTGCCCTTAGCAATCAGCCCCAGCATTTT.

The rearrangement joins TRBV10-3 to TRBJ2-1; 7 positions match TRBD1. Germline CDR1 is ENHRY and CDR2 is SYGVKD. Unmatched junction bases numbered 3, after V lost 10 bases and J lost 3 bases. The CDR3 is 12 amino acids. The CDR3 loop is CATRQGYNEQFF. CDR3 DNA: TGTGCCACAAGACAGGGCTACAATGAGCAGTTCTTC.